The T cell receptor (beta chain) described here comes from a study of cytomegalovirus exposure and HLA in healthy donors (dated by TCRdb to the late 2010s). Regarding the research as a whole: In an earlier analysis of 550 to 750 of the donors, 276 Gb of sequence data and 100 million or so unique TCR beta sequences from 150 million to 200 million T cells were reported. Roughly 300 gigabases of sequencing data and around 80 million unique TCR sequences made up an early release that covered several hundred HLA-typed donors. The genetic ancestry cluster associated with self-reported Caucasian donors included around 76% of the roughly 390 genotyped donors. The study was designed to test whether signatures of past pathogen exposure could be identified by cataloging public T cell receptors. Using immunosequencing, the study profiled T cell repertoires from 666 subjects and related those repertoires to cytomegalovirus serostatus. In addition to the first cohort of around 670 subjects, a separate validation cohort of 130 or so different subjects was used. High-throughput TCR immunosequencing, statistical association of individual TCRs with disease status, and machine learning were combined to predict cytomegalovirus infection status. A later analysis re-examined previously published TCR beta repertoires from about 700 donors and added high-resolution HLA genotyping to investigate patterns of TCR occurrence. The later analysis used no new phenotypic data to find candidate immune exposures, relying instead on TCR beta sequences and their occurrence across donors. An earlier analysis of around 580 of the donors used high-throughput TCR beta sequencing to judge whether each TCR beta V gene segment behaved as functional or pseudogenic. Alongside the repertoire data, information on donor age, sex, ethnicity and CMV serostatus was compiled. Genome-wide SNP genotypes for about 65% of the roughly 700 donors were used in a later genetic analysis, which treated that subset as a discovery cohort. All discovery cohort repertoires had been generated on a single sequencing platform. HLA typing included class I and class II loci at four-digit resolution. Typing coverage differed by locus: A, B, C, DRB1 and DQB1 were typed in about 620-640 donors, DQA1 in 522, DPA1 in over 600, and DPB1 in 472. About 5 DR-DQ haplotypes were handled as single units for association and clustering, since linkage in the cohort was strong. On average, about 240,000 unique TCR beta nucleotide sequences were sequenced per donor among fewer than 500 genotyped donors of the cohort, with roughly 18% of those sequences being non-productive. Points the paper makes about the study in general: This cohort had only TCR beta chains sequenced, and the lack of alpha or paired-chain data limited which features could be detected. The study gave a list of 150 to 200 TCR beta chains associated with cytomegalovirus. Some 15 rarely observed V segments, including chromosome 9 orphons, were excluded from the earlier analysis of several hundred of the donors because counts were too low. The authors suggested that the approach could potentially be extended to other disease states and immunological phenotypes. In a later analysis, HLA-associated TCR beta chains showed more clonal expansion and lower generation probabilities than non-associated chains that were equally common. Most CMV-associated TCR beta chains appeared to be HLA-restricted in a later analysis, and the HLA associations seemed to be driven largely by CMV exposure. An association between a missense DCLRE1C variant and V-gene and J-gene trimming of TCR beta chains was found in a later genetic analysis and replicated in an independent cohort. In an earlier analysis of 587 of the donors, most TCR beta V segments were observed in productive rearrangements about 87% or about 30% of the time, broadly matching IMGT annotations. A further reported finding was that TCR beta sequences accurately predicted the HLA-A and HLA-B alleles for most subjects in the first cohort. The classifier was reported to diagnose cytomegalovirus status with high specificity and sensitivity in both the original cohort and the validation cohort. Most TCR sequences were observed very rarely across donors, whereas some public TCRs were present in many individuals. A later genetic analysis reported fewer N-insertions in productive TCRs among donors in an Asian-associated ancestry cluster than the roughly 720-donor mean. HLA typing was unavailable for some donors at each locus, so association tests used only the typed subset. A cluster of highly shared sequence variants was judged likely to represent a technical artifact of the sequencing pipeline. Several of the top co-occurrence clusters appeared to be linked to parvovirus B19, influenza, CMV and Epstein-Barr virus, according to a later analysis. In a later analysis, TCR association rates were found to vary across HLA loci, with the most associated TCRs seen for DRB1 alleles and the fewest for HLA-C alleles. Some IMGT-functional V segments, including TRBV6-2 and TRBV6-3, could not be told apart with the 87-base-pair reads, so those segments were excluded. Correlated functional status among segregating V segments might reflect linkage disequilibrium, but an unknown experimental factor could not be ruled out. A few of the identified cytomegalovirus-associated TCR beta chains were confirmed in vitro to be specific for cytomegalovirus antigens. Roughly uniform sequencing depth across donors was assumed in presence/absence analyses, although this assumption may not hold. At a false discovery rate of 0.05, a later analysis linked 16,000 or so TCR beta sequences to specific HLA alleles. Immune exposure information for the cohort was limited to CMV serostatus. When HLA alleles, especially DR and DQ, strongly co-occurred, TCR associations were difficult to assign to individual alleles.

There are a few counts of this clone. Its antigen is currently not known. Base qualities are not at hand, and no much larger clone is one base apart. The CDR3 measures 17 amino acids from cysteine to phenylalanine. Only CDR3 DNA remains: 51 bases, in frame from the first base. Trimming accounts for 3 bases at V and 4 bases at J, while the number of junction bases matched to no gene is 8. For CDR1 and CDR2, the germline V gene lists SGHRS and YFSETQ. The cohort was made up of around 720 healthy bone marrow donors. At the time of sampling, every cohort member was nominally healthy, though immune exposures that went unrecorded were likely present. The donor tested CMV seronegative and was one of the 352 seronegative cohort members. A peripheral blood sample was provided by each donor, and peripheral blood mononuclear cells were used for TCR beta sequencing. The Qiagen DNeasy Blood Extraction Kit was used to extract genomic DNA from the blood cell samples.

Library prep was done by the immunoSEQ multiplex PCR assay. The multiplex PCR relied on a mix of 60 forward primers for TCR Vbeta segments and 13 reverse primers for TCR Jbeta segments. A multiplex PCR assay on genomic DNA amplified the CDR3 region of rearranged TCR beta genes. On the Illumina HiSeq System, the amplified TCR beta libraries were sequenced as 87-base-pair reads. Regarding the original processing steps: A later analysis counted about 82 million unique TCR beta chains across the 666 repertoires, and around 12 million of these chains were shared by at least two donors. Raw reads were error-corrected and collapsed into unique sequences by a nearest-neighbor algorithm in which closely related sequences were merged to remove PCR and sequencing errors. To assign V, D and J gene segments, CDR3 sequences were aligned to IMGT reference sequences. For a sequence to be retained, at least a six-nucleotide match to both a V gene segment and a J gene segment was required. Rearrangements were called productive when the CDR3 lacked stop codons and stayed in frame with V and J; all others were non-productive. Following IMGT convention, CDR3 was defined as the stretch from the second conserved V-encoded cysteine to the conserved J-encoded phenylalanine. In an earlier analysis of around 640 of the donors, sequences lacking an unambiguous match to a single V gene segment were excluded. In an earlier analysis of roughly 500 of the donors, V segments were called functional above 56.7% productive rearrangements and were called segregating when the between-donor standard deviation exceeded 5%. A statistical classification framework was built for diagnosing cytomegalovirus status from the catalog of TCR beta chain sequences. In a later analysis, TCR nucleotide sequences were compared against IMGT/GENE-DB human TR gene sequences so that V and J genes could be assigned. Using the TCRdist pipeline, a later analysis assigned CDR3 sequences along with most-parsimonious VDJ recombination scenarios. In a later analysis, every TCR beta chain was defined by the combination of its CDR3 amino acid sequence and its V-gene family, and reads without a unique V-gene family were dropped. To address suspected cross-contamination and a sequencing artifact, a later analysis removed 592 highly shared, low-generation-probability nucleotide sequences. In a later analysis, a clonal expansion index for each public chain was calculated from normalized within-repertoire ranks of inferred template counts. In a later analysis, generation probabilities were computed using a VDJ recombination model fitted to out-of-frame rearrangements, and the results were checked against IGoR. A later analysis scored TCR-TCR, TCR-HLA and TCR-CMV co-occurrence with hypergeometric tests, applying a repertoire-size bias correction to TCR pairs. In a later analysis, false discovery rates were estimated by permuting HLA or CMV assignments 20 times. A later analysis grouped co-occurring TCRs with DBSCAN, adding TCRdist sequence similarity when clustering within HLA-allele-positive subsets. For co-occurrence clustering, repertoires with fewer than 30,000 or more than 120,000 public chains were excluded, along with roughly five repertoires with anomalous nucleotide sharing. TCRdb re-hosts the immuneACCESS table, in-frame sequences only. Its copies lack some clones; in the studies checked, an unresolved V gene accounts for under half of them, and the cause for the rest is not known. V and J calls plus clone size are reproduced from that table; the DNA served to infer D and trimming. The sample contains under 150,000 clones, roughly 79% of them found a single time. The ten largest clones add up to about 1.7% of the sample.

This sequence uses TRBV5-1 and TRBJ2-7; 15 junctional bases match TRBD2. Specimen: PBMCs. This receptor was taken from a woman aged 30 to 39 in good health and CMV-seronegative. The base sequence is TGCGCCAGCAGCTCCGCCGGGACTAGCGGGGGGTGGTACGAGCAGTACTTC. This codes for CASSSAGTSGGWYEQYF.